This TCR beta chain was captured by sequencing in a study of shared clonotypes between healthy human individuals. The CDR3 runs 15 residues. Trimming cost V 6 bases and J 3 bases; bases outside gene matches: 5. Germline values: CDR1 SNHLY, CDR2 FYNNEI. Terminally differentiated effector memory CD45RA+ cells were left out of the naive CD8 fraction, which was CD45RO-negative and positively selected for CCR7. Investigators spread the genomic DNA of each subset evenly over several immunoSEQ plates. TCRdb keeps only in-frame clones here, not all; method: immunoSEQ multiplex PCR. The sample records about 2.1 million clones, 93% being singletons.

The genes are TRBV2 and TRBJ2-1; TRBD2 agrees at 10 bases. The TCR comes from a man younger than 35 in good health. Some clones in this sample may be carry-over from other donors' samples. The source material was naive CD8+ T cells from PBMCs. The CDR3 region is CASSGTSEYYNEQFF. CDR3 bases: TGTGCCAGCAGCGGGACTAGCGAGTACTACAATGAGCAGTTCTTC. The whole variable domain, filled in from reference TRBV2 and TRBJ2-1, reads EPEVTQTPSHQVTQMGQEVILRCVPISNHLYFYWYRQILGQKVEFLVSFYNNEISEKSEIFDDQFSVERPDGSNFTLKIRSTKLEDSAMYFCASSGTSEYYNEQFFGPGTRLTVL.